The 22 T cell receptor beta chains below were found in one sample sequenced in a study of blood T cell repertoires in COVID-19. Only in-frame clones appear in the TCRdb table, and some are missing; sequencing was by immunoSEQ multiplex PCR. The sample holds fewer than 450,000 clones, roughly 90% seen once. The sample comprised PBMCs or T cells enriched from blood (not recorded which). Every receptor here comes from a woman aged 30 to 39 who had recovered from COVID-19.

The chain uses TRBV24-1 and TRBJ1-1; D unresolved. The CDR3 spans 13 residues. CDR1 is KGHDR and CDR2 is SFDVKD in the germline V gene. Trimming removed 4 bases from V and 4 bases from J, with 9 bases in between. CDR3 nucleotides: TGTGCCACCAGTGAGCGAACGAGCACTGAAGCTTTCTTT. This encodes CATSERTSTEAFF.

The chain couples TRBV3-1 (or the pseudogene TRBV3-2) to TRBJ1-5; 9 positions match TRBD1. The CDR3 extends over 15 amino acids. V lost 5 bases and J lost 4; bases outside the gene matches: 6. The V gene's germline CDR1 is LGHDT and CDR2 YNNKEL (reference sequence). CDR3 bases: TGTGCCAGCAGCACCGGGACAGGGTATAATCAGCCCCAGCATTTT. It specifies CASSTGTGYNQPQHF.

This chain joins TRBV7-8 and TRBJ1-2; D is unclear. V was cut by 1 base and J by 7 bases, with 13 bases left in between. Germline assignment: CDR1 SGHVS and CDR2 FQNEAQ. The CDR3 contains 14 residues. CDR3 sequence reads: CASSLVGFDSGYTF. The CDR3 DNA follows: TGTGCCAGCAGCTTAGTCGGGTTTGATAGTGGCTACACCTTC.

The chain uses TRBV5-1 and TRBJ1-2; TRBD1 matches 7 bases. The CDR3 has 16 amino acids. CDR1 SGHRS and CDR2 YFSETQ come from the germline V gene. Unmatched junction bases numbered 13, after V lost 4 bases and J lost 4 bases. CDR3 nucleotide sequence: TGCGCCAGCAGCAAGTACGACAGGGAAGGGGTCTATGGCTACACCTTC. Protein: CASSKYDREGVYGYTF.

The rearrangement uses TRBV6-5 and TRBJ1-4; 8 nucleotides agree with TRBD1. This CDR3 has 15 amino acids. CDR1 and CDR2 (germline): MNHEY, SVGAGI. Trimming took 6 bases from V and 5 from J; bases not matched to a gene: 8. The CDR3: CASRRSTGDNEKLFF. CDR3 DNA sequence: TGTGCCAGCAGACGTTCGACAGGGGACAATGAAAAACTGTTTTTT.

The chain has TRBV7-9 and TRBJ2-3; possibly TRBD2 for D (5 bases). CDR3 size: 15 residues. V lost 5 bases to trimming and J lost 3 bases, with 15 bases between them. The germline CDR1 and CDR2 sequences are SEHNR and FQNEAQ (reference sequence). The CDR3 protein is CASSPPGSGTDTQYF. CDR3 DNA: TGTGCCAGCAGCCCCCCTGGGTCGGGGACAGATACGCAGTATTTT.

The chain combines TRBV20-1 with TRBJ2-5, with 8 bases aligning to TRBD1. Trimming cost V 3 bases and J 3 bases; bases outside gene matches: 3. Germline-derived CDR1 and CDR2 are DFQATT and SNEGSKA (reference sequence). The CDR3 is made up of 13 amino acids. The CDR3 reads CSASSGGEETQYF. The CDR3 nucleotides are TGCAGTGCTAGTTCAGGGGGCGAAGAGACCCAGTACTTC.

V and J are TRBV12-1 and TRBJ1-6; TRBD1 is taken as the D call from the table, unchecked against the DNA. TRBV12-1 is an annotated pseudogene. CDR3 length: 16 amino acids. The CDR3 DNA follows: TGTGCCAGGAACCACACAGGGAGCTCCTATAATTCACCCCTCCACTTT. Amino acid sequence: CARNHTGSSYNSPLHF.

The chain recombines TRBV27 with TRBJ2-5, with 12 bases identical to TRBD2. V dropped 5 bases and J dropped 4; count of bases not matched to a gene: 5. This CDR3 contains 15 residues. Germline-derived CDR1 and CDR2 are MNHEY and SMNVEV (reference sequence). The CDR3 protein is CASSPLAGGVETQYF. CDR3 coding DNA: TGTGCCAGCAGTCCGCTAGCGGGGGGGGTAGAGACCCAGTACTTC.

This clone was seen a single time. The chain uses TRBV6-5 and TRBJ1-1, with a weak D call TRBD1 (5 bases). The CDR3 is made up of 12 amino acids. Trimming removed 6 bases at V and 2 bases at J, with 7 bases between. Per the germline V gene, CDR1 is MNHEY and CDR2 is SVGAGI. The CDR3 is CASRGRNTEAFF. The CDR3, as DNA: TGTGCCAGCAGGGGGCGAAACACTGAAGCTTTCTTT.

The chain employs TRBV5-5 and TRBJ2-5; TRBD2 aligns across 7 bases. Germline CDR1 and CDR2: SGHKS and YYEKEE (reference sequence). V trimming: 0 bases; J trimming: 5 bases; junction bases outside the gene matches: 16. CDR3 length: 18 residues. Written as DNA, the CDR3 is TGTGCCAGCAGCTTGGTTCCCCGACTAGCCGGGTCGGCTGAGACCCAGTACTTC. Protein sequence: CASSLVPRLAGSAETQYF.

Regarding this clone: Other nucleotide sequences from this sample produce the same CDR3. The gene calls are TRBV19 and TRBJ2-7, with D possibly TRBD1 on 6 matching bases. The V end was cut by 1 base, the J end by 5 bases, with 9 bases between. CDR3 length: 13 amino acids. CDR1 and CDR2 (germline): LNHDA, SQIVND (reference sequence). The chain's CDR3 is CASSIVGGNEQYF. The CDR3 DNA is TGTGCCAGTAGTATAGTTGGGGGCAACGAGCAGTACTTC. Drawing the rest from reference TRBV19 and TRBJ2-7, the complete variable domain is DGGITQSPKYLFRKEGQNVTLSCEQNLNHDAMYWYRQDPGQGLRLIYYSQIVNDFQKGDIAEGYSVSREKKESFPLTVTSAQKNPTAFYLCASSIVGGNEQYFGPGTRLTVT.

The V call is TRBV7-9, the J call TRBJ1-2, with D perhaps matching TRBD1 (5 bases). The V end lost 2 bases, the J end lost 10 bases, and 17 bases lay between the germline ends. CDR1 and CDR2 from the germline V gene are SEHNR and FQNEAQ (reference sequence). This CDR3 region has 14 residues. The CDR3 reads CASSLLGQKGDYTF. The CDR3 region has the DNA TGTGCCAGCAGCTTATTGGGCCAAAAAGGGGACTACACCTTC.

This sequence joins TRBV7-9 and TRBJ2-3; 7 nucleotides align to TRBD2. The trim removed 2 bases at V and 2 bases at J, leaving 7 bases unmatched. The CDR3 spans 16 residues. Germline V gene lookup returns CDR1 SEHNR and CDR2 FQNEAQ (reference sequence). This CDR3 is CASSLPPSGATDTQYF. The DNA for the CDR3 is TGTGCCAGCAGCTTACCCCCTAGCGGAGCCACAGATACGCAGTATTTT.

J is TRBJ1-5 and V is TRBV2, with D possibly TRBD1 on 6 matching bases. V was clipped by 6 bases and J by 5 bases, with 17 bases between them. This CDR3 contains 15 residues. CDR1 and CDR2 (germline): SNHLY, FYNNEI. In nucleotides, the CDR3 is TGTGCCAGCAGGACCCACCCAGGGGCTGATCAGCCCCAGCATTTT. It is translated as CASRTHPGADQPQHF.

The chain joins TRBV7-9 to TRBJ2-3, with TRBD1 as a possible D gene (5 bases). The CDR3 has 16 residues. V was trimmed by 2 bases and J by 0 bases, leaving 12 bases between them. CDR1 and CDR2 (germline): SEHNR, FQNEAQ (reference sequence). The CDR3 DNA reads TGTGCCAGCAGCTTAAGGGGCAGGTCTAGCACAGATACGCAGTATTTT. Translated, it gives CASSLRGRSSTDTQYF.

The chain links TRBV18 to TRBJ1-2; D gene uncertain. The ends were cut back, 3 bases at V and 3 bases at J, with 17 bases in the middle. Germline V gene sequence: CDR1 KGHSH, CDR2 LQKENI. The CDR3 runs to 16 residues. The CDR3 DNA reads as TGTGCCAGCTCACCCGTCGGCCGACTCGGTGACTATGGCTACACCTTC. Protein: CASSPVGRLGDYGYTF. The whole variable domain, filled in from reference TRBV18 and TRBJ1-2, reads NAGVMQNPRHLVRRRGQEARLRCSPMKGHSHVYWYRQLPEEGLKFMVYLQKENIIDESGMPKERFSAEFPKEGPSILRIQQVVRGDSAAYFCASSPVGRLGDYGYTFGSGTRLTVV.

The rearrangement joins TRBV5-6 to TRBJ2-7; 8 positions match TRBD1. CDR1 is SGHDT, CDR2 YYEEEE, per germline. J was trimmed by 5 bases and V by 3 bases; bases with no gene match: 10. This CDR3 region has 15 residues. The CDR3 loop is CASSSDREIIDEQYF. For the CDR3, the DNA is TGTGCCAGCAGCTCGGACAGGGAAATTATCGACGAGCAGTACTTC.

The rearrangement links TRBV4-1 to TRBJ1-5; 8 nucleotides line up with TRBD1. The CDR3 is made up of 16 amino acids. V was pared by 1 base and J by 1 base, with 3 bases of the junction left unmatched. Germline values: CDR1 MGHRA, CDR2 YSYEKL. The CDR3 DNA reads TGCGCCAGCAGCCAAGTTTCAGGGGGCAGCAATCAGCCCCAGCATTTT. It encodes CASSQVSGGSNQPQHF.

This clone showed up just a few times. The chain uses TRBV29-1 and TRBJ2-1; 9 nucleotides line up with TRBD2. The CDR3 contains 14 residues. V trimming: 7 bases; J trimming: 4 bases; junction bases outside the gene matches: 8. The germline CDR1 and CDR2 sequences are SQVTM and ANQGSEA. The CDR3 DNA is TGCAGCGCTCAGACTAGCGGAACGTACAATGAGCAGTTCTTC. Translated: CSAQTSGTYNEQFF.

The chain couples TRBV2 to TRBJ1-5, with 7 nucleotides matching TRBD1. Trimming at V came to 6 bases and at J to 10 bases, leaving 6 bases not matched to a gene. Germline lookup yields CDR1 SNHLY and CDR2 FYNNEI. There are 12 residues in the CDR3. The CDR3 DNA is TGTGCCAGCAGCGGGGACAGCAGACCCCAGCATTTT. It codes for CASSGDSRPQHF.

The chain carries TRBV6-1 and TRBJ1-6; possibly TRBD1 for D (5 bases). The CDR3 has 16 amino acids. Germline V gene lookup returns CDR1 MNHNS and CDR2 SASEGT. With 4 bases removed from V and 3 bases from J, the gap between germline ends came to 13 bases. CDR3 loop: CASSGPRQGYNSPLHF. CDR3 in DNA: TGTGCCAGCAGTGGACCCCGCCAGGGCTATAATTCACCCCTCCACTTT.